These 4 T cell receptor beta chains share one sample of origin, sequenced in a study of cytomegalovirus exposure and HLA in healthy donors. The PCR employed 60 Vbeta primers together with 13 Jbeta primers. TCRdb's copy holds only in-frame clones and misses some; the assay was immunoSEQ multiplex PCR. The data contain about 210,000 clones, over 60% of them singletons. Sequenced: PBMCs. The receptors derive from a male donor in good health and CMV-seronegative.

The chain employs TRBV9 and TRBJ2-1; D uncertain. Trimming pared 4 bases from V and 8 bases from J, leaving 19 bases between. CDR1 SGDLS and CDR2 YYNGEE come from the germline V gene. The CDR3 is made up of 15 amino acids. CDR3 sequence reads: CASSPSPGDHYEQFF. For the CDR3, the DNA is TGTGCCAGCAGCCCCTCCCCCGGAGATCACTATGAGCAGTTCTTC.

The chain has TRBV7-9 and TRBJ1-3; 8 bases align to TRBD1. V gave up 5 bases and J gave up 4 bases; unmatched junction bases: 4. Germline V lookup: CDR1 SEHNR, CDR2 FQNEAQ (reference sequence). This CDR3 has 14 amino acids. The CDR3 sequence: CASSPQGAGNTIYF. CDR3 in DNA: TGTGCCAGCAGCCCGCAGGGGGCGGGAAACACCATATATTTT.

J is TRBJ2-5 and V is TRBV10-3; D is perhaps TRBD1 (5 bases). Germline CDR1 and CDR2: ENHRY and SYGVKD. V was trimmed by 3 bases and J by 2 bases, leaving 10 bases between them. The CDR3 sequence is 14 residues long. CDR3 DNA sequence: TGTGCCATCAGTGATTGGACAAGGCAAGAGACCCAGTACTTC. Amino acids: CAISDWTRQETQYF.

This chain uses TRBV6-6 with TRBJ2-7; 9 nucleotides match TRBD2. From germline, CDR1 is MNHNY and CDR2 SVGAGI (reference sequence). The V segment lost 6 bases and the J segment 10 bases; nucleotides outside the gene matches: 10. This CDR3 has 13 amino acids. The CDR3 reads CASSPPAGGPQYF. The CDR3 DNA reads TGTGCCAGCAGCCCCCCGGCGGGGGGGCCACAGTACTTC.